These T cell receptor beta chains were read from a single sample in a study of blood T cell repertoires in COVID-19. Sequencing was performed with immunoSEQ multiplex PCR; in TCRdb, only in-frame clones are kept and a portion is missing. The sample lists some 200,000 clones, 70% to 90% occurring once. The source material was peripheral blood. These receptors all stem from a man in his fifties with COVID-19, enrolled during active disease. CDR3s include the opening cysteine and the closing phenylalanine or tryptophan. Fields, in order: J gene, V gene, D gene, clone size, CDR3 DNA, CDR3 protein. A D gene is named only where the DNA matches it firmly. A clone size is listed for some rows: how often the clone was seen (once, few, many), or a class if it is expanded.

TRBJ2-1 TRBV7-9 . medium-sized TGTGCCAGCAGCTGGGGGGTGGGTGGCAACAATGAGCAGTTCTTC CASSWGVGGNNEQFF
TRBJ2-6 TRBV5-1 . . TGCGCCAGCAGCTTGGGTAGCTCTGGGGCCAACGTCCTGACTTTC CASSLGSSGANVLTF
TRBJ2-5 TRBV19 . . TGTGCCAGTAGTATTTCCGGCTGGGGCGGCCAAGAGACCCAGTACTTC CASSISGWGGQETQYF
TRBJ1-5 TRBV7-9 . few TGTGCCAGCAGCCCGACAGGAGGCAATCAGCCCCAGCATTTT CASSPTGGNQPQHF
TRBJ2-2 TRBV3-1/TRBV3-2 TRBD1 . TGTGCCAGCAGCCCAAGACAGGGGGCGAACACCGGGGAGCTGTTTTTT CASSPRQGANTGELFF
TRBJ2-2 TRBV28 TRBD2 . TGTGCCAGCAGTTTAGCTAGCGGGGGGCCGAACACCGGGGAGCTGTTTTTT CASSLASGGPNTGELFF
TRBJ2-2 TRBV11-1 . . TGTGCCAGCAGCTCAAGGGACTTCCGTGGCGGGGAGCTGTTTTTT CASSSRDFRGGELFF
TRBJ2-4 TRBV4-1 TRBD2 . TGCGCCAGCAGCCAAGACGATTCAGGGACTAGCGGGGGGGATCTAGCCAAAAACATTCAGTACTTC CASSQDDSGTSGGDLAKNIQYF
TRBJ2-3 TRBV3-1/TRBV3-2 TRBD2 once TGTGCCGCAGGGGCTAGCGGGGGGGTAGTGGGAGATACGCAGTATTTT CAAGASGGVVGDTQYF
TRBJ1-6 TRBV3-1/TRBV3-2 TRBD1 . TGTGCCAGCAGCCAGGCCCAGGGGGTCCGATCACCCCTCCACTTT CASSQAQGVRSPLHF
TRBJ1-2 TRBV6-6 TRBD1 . TGTGCCAGCAGTTACACCGGACAGGGGGCGATTGGCTACACCTTC CASSYTGQGAIGYTF
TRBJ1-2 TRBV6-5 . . TGTGCCAGCAGTTACTCGAGGGAAAGAAACTATGGCTACACCTTC CASSYSRERNYGYTF
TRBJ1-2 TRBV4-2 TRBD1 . TGTGCCAGCAGCCAAGATTTTGGACAGGACTATGGCTACACCTTC CASSQDFGQDYGYTF
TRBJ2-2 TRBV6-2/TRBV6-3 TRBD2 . TGTGCCAGCAGTTACCAGCGGGGGGGCGGGGAGCTGTTTTTT CASSYQRGGGELFF
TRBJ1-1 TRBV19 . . TGTGCCAGTAGCTCCCCTTTCAGGGGCCTTGAAGCTTTCTTT CASSSPFRGLEAFF
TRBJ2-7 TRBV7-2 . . TGTGCCAGCAGCCCTACCCGGGACTTTGGGCGGGAGCAGTACTTC CASSPTRDFGREQYF
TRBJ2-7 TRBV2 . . TGTGCCAGCAGTGAAACCTTCGGACTTTCCGAGCAGTACTTC CASSETFGLSEQYF
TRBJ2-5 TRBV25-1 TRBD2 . TGTGCCAGCAGTGAATATACTAGCGGGGTACACCAAGAGACCCAGTACTTC CASSEYTSGVHQETQYF
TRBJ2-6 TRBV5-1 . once TGCGCCAGCAGCCCGGGGGGCGCGGCTGGGGCCAACGTCCTGACTTTC CASSPGGAAGANVLTF
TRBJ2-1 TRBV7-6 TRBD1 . TGTGCCAGCAGATCAAAGCCGGGACAGTTGGACAATGAGCAGTTCTTC CASRSKPGQLDNEQFF
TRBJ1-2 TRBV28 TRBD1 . TGTGCCAGCAGCAAGACAGGGGGTGGCTATGGCTACACCTTC CASSKTGGGYGYTF
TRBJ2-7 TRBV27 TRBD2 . TGTGCCAGCAGTCCCGTTTTCGCGGGGGAACCCTACGAGCAGTACTTC CASSPVFAGEPYEQYF
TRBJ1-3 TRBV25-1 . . TGTGCCAGTAGGAGCTCTGGAAACACCATATATTTT CASRSSGNTIYF
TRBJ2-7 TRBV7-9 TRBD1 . TGTGCCAGCAGCACAGACAGGGAGAGTGACGAGCAGTACTTC CASSTDRESDEQYF
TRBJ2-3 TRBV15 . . TGTGCCACCAGCAGGTACACAGATACGCAGTATTTT CATSRYTDTQYF
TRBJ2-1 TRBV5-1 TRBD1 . TGCGCCAGCAGCTCGCTCGGGACAGACTCCTACAATGAGCAGTTCTTC CASSSLGTDSYNEQFF
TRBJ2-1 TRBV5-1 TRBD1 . TGCGCCAGCAGCTTGGAAGGGACAGGGGGTATCAATGAGCAGTTCTTC CASSLEGTGGINEQFF
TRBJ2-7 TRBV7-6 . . TGTGCCAGCAGCTTAGACCAGGTTCAGGGGCTTGGGGAGCAGTACTTC CASSLDQVQGLGEQYF
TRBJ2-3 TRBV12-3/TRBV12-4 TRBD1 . TGTGCCAGCAGTTCCTCGACAGGGAGTACGCAGTATTTT CASSSSTGSTQYF
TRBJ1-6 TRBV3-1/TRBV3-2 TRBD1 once TGTGCCAGCAGCCCAGTGGGACAGGGTGTTACTTCACCCCTCCACTTT CASSPVGQGVTSPLHF
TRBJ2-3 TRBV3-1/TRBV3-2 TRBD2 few TGTGCCAGCAGCCAAGGCGCGGGAGCGGCAGATACGCAGTATTTT CASSQGAGAADTQYF
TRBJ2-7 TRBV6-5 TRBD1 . TGTGCCAGCAGTTTCAAACCGACAGGGATGAACGAGCAGTACTTC CASSFKPTGMNEQYF
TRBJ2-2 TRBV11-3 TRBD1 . TGTGCCAGCAGCTTAGACGCCGGGGGACAGGGGCGTTCCGGGGAGCTGTTTTTT CASSLDAGGQGRSGELFF
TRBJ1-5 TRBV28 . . TGTGCCAGCAGTTTAGCACAGAACAGAGGCAATCAGCCCCAGCATTTT CASSLAQNRGNQPQHF
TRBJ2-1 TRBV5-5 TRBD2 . TGTGCCAGCAGCCCGAGCGGGGCCTCCTACAATGAGCAGTTCTTC CASSPSGASYNEQFF
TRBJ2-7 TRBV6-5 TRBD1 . TGTGCCAGCAGCAGACAGGGTAGGTCCTACGAGCAGTACTTC CASSRQGRSYEQYF
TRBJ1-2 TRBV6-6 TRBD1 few TGTGCCAGCAGCAACATGGACAGGGGTGGCTATGGCTACACCTTC CASSNMDRGGYGYTF
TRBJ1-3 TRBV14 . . TGTGCCAGCAGCACCAAGAGCAGCGGAATCTCTGGAAACACCATATATTTT CASSTKSSGISGNTIYF
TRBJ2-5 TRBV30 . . TGTGCCTGGAGTCCTGAGGTAGAGACCCAGTACTTC CAWSPEVETQYF
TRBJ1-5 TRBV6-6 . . TGTGCCAGCAGCCACTCGGACATAATGGATCAGCCCCAGCATTTT CASSHSDIMDQPQHF
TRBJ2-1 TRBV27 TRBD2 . TGTGCCAGCAGTTTAACCGGGACAGAGACTAGCGGGAGCGCCTTTTGGGGCTCCTACAATGAGCAGTTCTTC CASSLTGTETSGSAFWGSYNEQFF
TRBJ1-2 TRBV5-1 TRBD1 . TGCGCCAGCAGCTTTGGACAGGGGGTTAACTATGGCTACACCTTC CASSFGQGVNYGYTF
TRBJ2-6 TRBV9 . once TGTGCCAGCAGCCTCAGGGCGGGGTCTGGGGCCAACGTCCTGACTTTC CASSLRAGSGANVLTF
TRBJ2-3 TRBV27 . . TGTGCCAGCAACGATGGGTCGGGAAGGTCAGATACGCAGTATTTT CASNDGSGRSDTQYF
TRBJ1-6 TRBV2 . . TGTGCCAGCAGTGGAGGACAACTCGATAATTCACCCCTCCACTTT CASSGGQLDNSPLHF
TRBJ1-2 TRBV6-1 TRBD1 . TGTGCCAGCAGAGACCGGGACAGGGGATACTATGGCTACACCTTC CASRDRDRGYYGYTF